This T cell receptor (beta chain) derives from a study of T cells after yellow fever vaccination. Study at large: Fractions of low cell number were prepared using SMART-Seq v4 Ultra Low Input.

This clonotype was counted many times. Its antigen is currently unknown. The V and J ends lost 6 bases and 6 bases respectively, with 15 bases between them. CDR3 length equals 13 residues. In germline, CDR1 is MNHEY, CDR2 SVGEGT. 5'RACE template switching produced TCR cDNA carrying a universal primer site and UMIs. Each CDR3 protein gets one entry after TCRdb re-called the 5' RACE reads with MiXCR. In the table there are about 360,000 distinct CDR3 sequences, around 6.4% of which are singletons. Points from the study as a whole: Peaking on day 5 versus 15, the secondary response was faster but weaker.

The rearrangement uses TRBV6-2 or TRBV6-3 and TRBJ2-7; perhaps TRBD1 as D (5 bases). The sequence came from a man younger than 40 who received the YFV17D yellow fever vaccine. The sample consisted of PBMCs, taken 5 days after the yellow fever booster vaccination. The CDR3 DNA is TGTGCCAGCAGACGTATCAGGGTTGGCGAGCAGTACTTC. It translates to CASRRIRVGEQYF.